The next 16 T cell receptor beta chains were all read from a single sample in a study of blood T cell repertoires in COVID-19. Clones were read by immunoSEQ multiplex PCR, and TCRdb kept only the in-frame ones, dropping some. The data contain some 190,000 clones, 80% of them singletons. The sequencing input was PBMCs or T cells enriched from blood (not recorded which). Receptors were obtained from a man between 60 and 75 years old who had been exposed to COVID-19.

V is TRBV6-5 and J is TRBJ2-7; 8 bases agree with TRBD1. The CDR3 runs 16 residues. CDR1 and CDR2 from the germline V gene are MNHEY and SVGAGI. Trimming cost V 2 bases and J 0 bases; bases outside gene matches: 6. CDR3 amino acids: CASSYAGTGISYEQYF. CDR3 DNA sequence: TGTGCCAGCAGTTACGCCGGGACAGGCATCTCCTACGAGCAGTACTTC.

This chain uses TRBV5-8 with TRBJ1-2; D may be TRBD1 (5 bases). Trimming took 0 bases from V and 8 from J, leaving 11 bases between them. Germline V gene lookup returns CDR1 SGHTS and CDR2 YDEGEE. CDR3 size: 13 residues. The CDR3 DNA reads TGTGCCAGCAGCTTGGAGAGGGACTGGGGCTACACCTTC. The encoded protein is CASSLERDWGYTF.

The CDR3 region has the DNA TGTGCCTGCACTCCACCATCTGGAGGGTCACTCTACAATGAGCAGTTCTTC. This translates into CACTPPSGGSLYNEQFF. V and J are TRBV30 and TRBJ2-1; a possible D gene is TRBD2 (6 bases). This CDR3 is built from 17 residues. V dropped 6 bases and J dropped 3 bases, with 24 bases sitting between them. Germline CDR1 is GTSNPN and CDR2 is SVGIG (reference sequence).

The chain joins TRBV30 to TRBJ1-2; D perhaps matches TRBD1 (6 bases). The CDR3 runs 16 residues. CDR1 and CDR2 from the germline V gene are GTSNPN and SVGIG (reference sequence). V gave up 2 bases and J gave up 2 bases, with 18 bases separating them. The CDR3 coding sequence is TGTGCCTGGAGTAGGACAGTTCGGGGATCCAACTATGGCTACACCTTC. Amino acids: CAWSRTVRGSNYGYTF.

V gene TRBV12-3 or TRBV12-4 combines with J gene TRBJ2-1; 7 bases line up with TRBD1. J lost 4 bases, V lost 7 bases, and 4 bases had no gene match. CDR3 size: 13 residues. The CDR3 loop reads CASTLTGYNEQFF. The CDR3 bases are TGTGCCAGCACCTTGACAGGGTACAATGAGCAGTTCTTC.

This CDR3 reads CASSLGGEAFF. In nucleotides, the CDR3 is TGTGCCAGCAGCCTCGGGGGAGAAGCTTTCTTT. The J gene is TRBJ1-1, the V gene TRBV5-4, with TRBD1 as a possible D gene (5 bases). The CDR3 has 11 amino acids. CDR1 SGHNT and CDR2 YYREEE come from the germline V gene (reference sequence). The V and J ends lost 4 bases and 8 bases respectively, with 9 bases between them.

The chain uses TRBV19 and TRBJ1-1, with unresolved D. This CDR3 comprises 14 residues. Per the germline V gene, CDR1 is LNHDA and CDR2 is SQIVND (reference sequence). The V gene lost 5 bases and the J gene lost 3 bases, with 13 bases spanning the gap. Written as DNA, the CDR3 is TGTGCCAGTAGTCCAACGCGAGTGGACACTGAAGCTTTCTTT. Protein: CASSPTRVDTEAFF.

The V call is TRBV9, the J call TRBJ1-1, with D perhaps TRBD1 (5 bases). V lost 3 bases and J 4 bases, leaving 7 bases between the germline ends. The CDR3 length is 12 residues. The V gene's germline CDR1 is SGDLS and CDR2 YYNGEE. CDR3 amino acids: CASSEGSTEAFF. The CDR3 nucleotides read TGTGCCAGCAGCGAGGGGTCCACTGAAGCTTTCTTT.

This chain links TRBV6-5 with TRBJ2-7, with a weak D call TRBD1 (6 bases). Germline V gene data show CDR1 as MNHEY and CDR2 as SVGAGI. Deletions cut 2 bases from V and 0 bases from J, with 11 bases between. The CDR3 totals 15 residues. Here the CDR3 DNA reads TGTGCCAGCAGTTACGCGGACAGACCCTCCTACGAGCAGTACTTC. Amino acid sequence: CASSYADRPSYEQYF.

CDR3 loop: CATSRAAQYEAFF. The CDR3 coding sequence is TGTGCCACCAGCAGAGCCGCACAGTACGAAGCTTTCTTT. The chain joins TRBV15 to TRBJ1-1, with D unresolved. This CDR3 contains 13 residues. Germline V CDR1 and CDR2: LNHNV, YYDKDF (reference sequence). The V end lost 1 base, the J end lost 8 bases, and 11 bases lay between the germline ends. The variable domain in full, completed from reference TRBV15 and TRBJ1-1, reads DAMVIQNPRYQVTQFGKPVTLSCSQTLNHNVMYWYQQKSSQAPKLLFHYYDKDFNNEADTPDNFQSRRPNTSFCFLDIRSPGLGDTAMYLCATSRAAQYEAFFGQGTRLTVV.

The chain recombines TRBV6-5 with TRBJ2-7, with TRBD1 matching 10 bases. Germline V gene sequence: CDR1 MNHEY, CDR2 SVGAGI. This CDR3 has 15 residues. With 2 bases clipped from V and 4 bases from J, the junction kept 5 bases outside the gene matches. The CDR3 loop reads CASSYPDRGLYEQYF. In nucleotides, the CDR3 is TGTGCCAGCAGTTACCCAGACAGGGGGCTGTACGAGCAGTACTTC.

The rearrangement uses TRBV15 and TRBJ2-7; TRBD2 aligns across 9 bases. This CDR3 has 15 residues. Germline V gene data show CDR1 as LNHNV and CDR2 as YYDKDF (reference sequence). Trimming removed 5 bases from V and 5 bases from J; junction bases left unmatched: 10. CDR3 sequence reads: CATSGGRARIHEQYF. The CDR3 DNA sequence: TGTGCCACCAGCGGCGGGAGGGCCCGTATCCACGAGCAGTACTTC. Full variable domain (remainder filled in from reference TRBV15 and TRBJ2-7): DAMVIQNPRYQVTQFGKPVTLSCSQTLNHNVMYWYQQKSSQAPKLLFHYYDKDFNNEADTPDNFQSRRPNTSFCFLDIRSPGLGDTAMYLCATSGGRARIHEQYFGPGTRLTVT.

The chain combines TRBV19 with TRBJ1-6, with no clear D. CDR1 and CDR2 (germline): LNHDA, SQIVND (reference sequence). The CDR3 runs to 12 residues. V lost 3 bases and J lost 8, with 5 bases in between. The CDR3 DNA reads TGTGCCAGTAGTATCTCCCATTCACCCCTCCACTTT. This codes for CASSISHSPLHF.

CDR3 protein: CASSGGAYEQYF. The CDR3 DNA is TGTGCCAGCAGTGGCGGGGCGTACGAGCAGTACTTC. The V gene is TRBV25-1, the J gene TRBJ2-7; TRBD2 might be the D (6 bases). The germline gives CDR1 MGHDK, CDR2 SYGVNS. The CDR3 spans 12 residues. Between the trimmed V and J ends, which lost 4 bases and 4 bases, there was a span of 8 bases.

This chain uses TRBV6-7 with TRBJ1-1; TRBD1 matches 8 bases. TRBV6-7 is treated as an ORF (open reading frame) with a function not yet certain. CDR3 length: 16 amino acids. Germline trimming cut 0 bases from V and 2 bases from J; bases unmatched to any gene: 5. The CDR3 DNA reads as TGTGCCAGCAGTTACTCGATACAGGGGGAAAACACTGAAGCTTTCTTT. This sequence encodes CASSYSIQGENTEAFF.

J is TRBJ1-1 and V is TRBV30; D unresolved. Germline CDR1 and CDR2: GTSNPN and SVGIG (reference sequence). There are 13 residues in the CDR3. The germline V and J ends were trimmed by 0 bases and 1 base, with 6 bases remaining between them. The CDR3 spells CAWSVRGNTEAFF. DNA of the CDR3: TGTGCCTGGAGTGTCCGGGGGAACACTGAAGCTTTCTTT.